In this sample, the clone carrying this T cell receptor (beta chain) turned up once. Antigen: not known. CDR1 is KGHSH and CDR2 is LQKENI in the germline V gene. This CDR3 is built from 15 residues. V was clipped by 4 bases and J by 7 bases; unmatched bases: 12. The data originate from a study of T cell responses to AZD1222 COVID-19 vaccine. Study results and limitations: No day 14 peak samples; only post-peak repertoires were characterized.

TCRdb keeps only in-frame clones here, not all; method: immunoSEQ multiplex PCR. This sample yields 250,000 or so clones, of which roughly 93% are seen a single time; less than 0.65% belongs to the top ten. The clonotype comes from an adult in good health. The V call is TRBV18, the J call TRBJ2-7; 8 nucleotides agree with TRBD2. Sequencing used peripheral blood, obtained on day 0 of AZD1222 vaccination. CDR3 nucleotides: TGTGCCAGCTCACTCCACGGGGGGGAAAATGGTGAGCAGTACTTC. Its protein product is CASSLHGGENGEQYF.